Following are 30 T cell receptor beta chains from one sample sequenced in a study of shared clonotypes between healthy human individuals. Produced via immunoSEQ multiplex PCR; TCRdb's table is partial and in-frame only. The sample holds 1.6 million or so clones, around 98.5% seen once. Sample: naive CD4+ T cells sorted from blood. Indicated subset: CD45RA+ positively selected. The source is a man aged 25 to 45 in good health.

This chain links TRBV5-4 with TRBJ1-2; 12 bases align to TRBD1. The J segment lost 7 bases and the V segment lost 5 bases, leaving 6 bases of the junction unmatched. The CDR3 runs to 14 residues. Germline V CDR1 and CDR2: SGHNT, YYREEE (reference sequence). DNA for the CDR3: TGTGCCAGCAGTTCGGGACAGGGGGCAATTGGCTACACCTTC. Its translation is CASSSGQGAIGYTF.

This rearrangement joins TRBV19 to TRBJ2-7, with TRBD2 identical over 13 bases. The CDR3 covers 20 residues. Germline trimming cut 1 base from V and 0 bases from J; bases unmatched to any gene: 12. Per the germline V gene, CDR1 is LNHDA and CDR2 is SQIVND (reference sequence). The CDR3 region has the DNA TGTGCCAGTAGTATAGGTTTGTTACGGACTAGCGGGGGAAGCTCCTACGAGCAGTACTTC. Translated: CASSIGLLRTSGGSSYEQYF.

The gene calls are TRBV7-9 and TRBJ2-7; D gene ambiguous. Germline V CDR1 and CDR2: SEHNR, FQNEAQ (reference sequence). The V end was cut by 3 bases, the J end by 2 bases, with 23 bases between. This CDR3 region has 18 residues. CDR3 sequence reads: CASSLVSRGRSRPYEQYF. CDR3 coding DNA: TGTGCCAGCAGCTTGGTCTCTCGCGGACGGAGCCGTCCCTACGAGCAGTACTTC.

This sequence joins TRBV6-5 and TRBJ1-5; D gene uncertain. Between the trimmed V and J ends, which lost 0 bases and 9 bases, there was a span of 9 bases. Germline V lookup: CDR1 MNHEY, CDR2 SVGAGI. There are 13 residues in the CDR3. The CDR3 protein is CASSYSRRSPQHF. CDR3 DNA: TGTGCCAGCAGTTACTCCAGGCGCTCGCCCCAGCATTTT.

To note about this clone: The sample holds other DNA sequences that translate to the same CDR3. This chain connects TRBV5-1 to TRBJ2-1; the match to TRBD2 covers 10 bases. V shed 4 bases, J shed 0 bases, and the junction held 7 bases outside the gene matches. From germline, CDR1 is SGHRS and CDR2 YFSETQ. The CDR3 length is 17 residues. CDR3 coding DNA: TGCGCCAGCAGCCCGAGGACTAGCGGAAGCTCCTACAATGAGCAGTTCTTC. Translation: CASSPRTSGSSYNEQFF.

This clone was detected only once. The chain links TRBV11-2 to TRBJ2-3; D unclear. Germline V gene sequence: CDR1 SGHAT, CDR2 FQNNGV. CDR3 length equals 15 residues. The V and J ends lost 5 bases and 5 bases respectively, with 17 bases between them. The CDR3 DNA reads as TGTGCCAGCAGCCGCGATTTTCGCTCGGTAGATACGCAGTATTTT. Its protein is CASSRDFRSVDTQYF.

The chain carries TRBV9 and TRBJ2-2; 8 bases are a match to TRBD1. Unmatched junction bases numbered 5, after V lost 2 bases and J lost 5 bases. This CDR3 spans 15 amino acids. Germline values: CDR1 SGDLS, CDR2 YYNGEE. The CDR3 loop is CASSVRGRETGELFF. The CDR3 DNA reads as TGTGCCAGCAGCGTCAGGGGGCGCGAAACCGGGGAGCTGTTTTTT.

The rearrangement joins TRBV28 to TRBJ2-7; no firm D call. Germline loops: CDR1 MDHEN, CDR2 SYDVKM. The CDR3 sequence is 13 residues long. Trimming removed 5 bases from V and 5 bases from J, with 13 bases in between. CDR3 in DNA: TGTGCCAGCAGTCCCACACGACTGAACGAGCAGTACTTC. It yields the protein CASSPTRLNEQYF. Filled out from reference TRBV28 and TRBJ2-7, the complete variable domain reads DVKVTQSSRYLVKRTGEKVFLECVQDMDHENMFWYRQDPGLGLRLIYFSYDVKMKEKGDIPEGYSVSREKKERFSLILESASTNQTSMYLCASSPTRLNEQYFGPGTRLTVT.

The chain employs TRBV7-9 and TRBJ2-2; tentatively, D is TRBD1 (5 bases). Germline CDR1 and CDR2: SEHNR and FQNEAQ (reference sequence). The CDR3 sequence is 15 residues long. V was cut by 6 bases and J by 4 bases, with 15 bases left in between. The CDR3 spells CASRQRRVGTGELFF. In DNA, the CDR3 is TGTGCCAGCAGACAGCGCAGGGTAGGCACCGGGGAGCTGTTTTTT.

The chain couples TRBV7-9 to TRBJ1-1, with no clear D. Trimming stripped 7 bases from V and 0 bases from J, with 12 bases between. This CDR3 region has 14 residues. The germline V gene has CDR1 SEHNR and CDR2 FQNEAQ (reference sequence). The CDR3 reads CASTAAVMNTEAFF. CDR3 sequence (DNA): TGTGCCAGCACCGCCGCGGTAATGAACACTGAAGCTTTCTTT. The entire variable domain, with the rest obtained from reference TRBV7-9 and TRBJ1-1, is as follows: DTGVSQNPRHKITKRGQNVTFRCDPISEHNRLYWYRQTLGQGPEFLTYFQNEAQLEKSRLLSDRFSAERPKGSFSTLEIQRTEQGDSAMYLCASTAAVMNTEAFFGQGTRLTVV.

This chain connects TRBV5-1 to TRBJ2-3; 7 bases fit TRBD2. Trimming at V came to 5 bases and at J to 1 base, leaving 4 bases not matched to a gene. The CDR3 is 14 amino acids. In germline, CDR1 is SGHRS, CDR2 YFSETQ. CDR3 in DNA: TGCGCCAGCAGTCCCCTAGCGGGCACAGATACGCAGTATTTT. It yields the protein CASSPLAGTDTQYF. Based on the CDR3 plus reference TRBV5-1 and TRBJ2-3, the full variable domain is KAGVTQTPRYLIKTRGQQVTLSCSPISGHRSVSWYQQTPGQGLQFLFEYFSETQRNKGNFPGRFSGRQFSNSRSEMNVSTLELGDSALYLCASSPLAGTDTQYFGPGTRLTVL.

The chain links TRBV18 to TRBJ2-3; 13 nucleotides agree with TRBD2. Germline V gene data show CDR1 as KGHSH and CDR2 as LQKENI. With V trimmed by 4 bases and J by 6 bases, 7 bases remained unmatched. This CDR3 is built from 16 residues. CDR3 DNA: TGTGCCAGCTCACAAGGACTAGCGGGAGTGAGTGATACGCAGTATTTT. This codes for CASSQGLAGVSDTQYF.

This clone was recorded once. J is TRBJ1-5 and V is TRBV4-1; D unclear. Germline V gives CDR1 MGHRA, CDR2 YSYEKL. Trimming shortened V by 1 base and J by 4 bases, and 11 bases separated the two germline ends. This CDR3 is built from 15 residues. The CDR3 loop is CASSQALTSNQPQHF. CDR3 DNA: TGCGCCAGCAGCCAAGCTTTGACTTCTAATCAGCCCCAGCATTTT.

This chain connects TRBV27 to TRBJ2-3, with D perhaps assigned TRBD1 or TRBD2 (5 bases each). The germline CDR1 and CDR2 sequences are MNHEY and SMNVEV (reference sequence). Trimming took off 7 bases at V and 3 bases at J, with 23 bases between the two ends. The CDR3 runs to 17 residues. CDR3 amino acids: CASTGSVGPFMTDTQYF. The CDR3, as DNA: TGTGCCAGCACCGGGTCGGTGGGACCTTTTATGACAGATACGCAGTATTTT.

V and J are TRBV7-6 and TRBJ2-3, with unresolved D. The CDR3 length is 13 residues. V was trimmed by 1 base and J by 2 bases, leaving 4 bases between them. Germline V gene data show CDR1 as SGHVS and CDR2 as FNYEAQ. CDR3 loop: CASSLVLTDTQYF. In DNA form, the CDR3 reads TGTGCCAGCAGCTTAGTGCTCACAGATACGCAGTATTTT.

The chain carries TRBV6-6 and TRBJ1-3; 9 bases are a match to TRBD1. V trimming: 7 bases; J trimming: 0 bases; junction bases outside the gene matches: 7. Germline values: CDR1 MNHNY, CDR2 SVGAGI (reference sequence). This CDR3 has 16 amino acids. DNA for the CDR3: TGTGCCAGCACGACGGGACAGGGTTTCTCTGGAAACACCATATATTTT. It specifies CASTTGQGFSGNTIYF.

The V gene is TRBV5-1, the J gene TRBJ1-2; no clear D. This CDR3 has 15 residues. V gave up 4 bases and J gave up 1 base, with 14 bases separating them. Per germline, CDR1 SGHRS and CDR2 YFSETQ. The CDR3 region is CASSPGGSGNYGYTF. CDR3 sequence (DNA): TGCGCCAGCAGCCCTGGCGGCAGTGGTAACTATGGCTACACCTTC.

This chain links TRBV11-3 with TRBJ2-1, with 13 bases matching TRBD2. CDR3 length: 15 amino acids. The germline gives CDR1 SGHNT, CDR2 YENEEA. The junction had 4 bases not matched to a gene; V was cut back by 5 bases and J by 6 bases. DNA of the CDR3: TGTGCCAGCAGCCAAACTAGCGGGAGGGCCAATGAGCAGTTCTTC. Residues: CASSQTSGRANEQFF.

This clone was seen just once. This chain connects TRBV6-1 to TRBJ1-2, with TRBD1 as a possible D gene (6 bases). V was trimmed by 2 bases and J by 2 bases, leaving 12 bases between them. The CDR3 spans 15 residues. The germline CDR1 and CDR2 sequences are MNHNS and SASEGT. DNA of the CDR3: TGTGCCAGCAGTGAATTTTGGGGGCTGAACTATGGCTACACCTTC. As protein: CASSEFWGLNYGYTF.

Of note for this clone: Other DNA sequences in this sample translate to the same CDR3. This chain uses TRBV28 with TRBJ2-1; 11 nucleotides agree with TRBD2. V was clipped by 6 bases and J by 4 bases; unmatched bases: 2. The germline gives CDR1 MDHEN, CDR2 SYDVKM. The CDR3 loop spans 14 amino acids. The CDR3 loop reads CASSLAGGYNEQFF. The CDR3 region has the DNA TGTGCCAGCAGCCTAGCGGGGGGATACAATGAGCAGTTCTTC. Using reference TRBV28 and TRBJ2-1 for the parts outside the CDR3, the full variable domain is DVKVTQSSRYLVKRTGEKVFLECVQDMDHENMFWYRQDPGLGLRLIYFSYDVKMKEKGDIPEGYSVSREKKERFSLILESASTNQTSMYLCASSLAGGYNEQFFGPGTRLTVL.

The genes are TRBV6-5 and TRBJ1-2; 9 nucleotides line up with TRBD1. V trimming: 5 bases; J trimming: 8 bases; junction bases outside the gene matches: 9. This CDR3 has 14 amino acids. Germline loops: CDR1 MNHEY, CDR2 SVGAGI. CDR3 amino acids: CASSMSRDREGYTF. The CDR3 region has the DNA TGTGCCAGCAGTATGTCCCGGGACAGGGAGGGCTACACCTTC.

Turning to this clone: The same CDR3 can be traced to other DNA sequences in this sample. V and J are TRBV18 and TRBJ2-3; possible D gene TRBD2, 6 bases. Germline loops: CDR1 KGHSH, CDR2 LQKENI. The CDR3 is 14 residues long. The ends were cut back, 3 bases at V and 3 bases at J, with 10 bases in the middle. The CDR3 sequence is CASSPTGGTDTQYF. The DNA of the CDR3 is TGTGCCAGCTCACCGACCGGGGGAACAGATACGCAGTATTTT.

This chain joins TRBV6-1 and TRBJ1-2; the D is unclear. Germline CDR1 reads MNHNS; CDR2 reads SASEGT. The CDR3 is made up of 14 amino acids. V lost 1 base and J 0 bases, leaving 6 bases between the germline ends. The chain's CDR3 is CASSEVRANYGYTF. Here the CDR3 DNA reads TGTGCCAGCAGTGAAGTACGAGCTAACTATGGCTACACCTTC.

The chain uses TRBV28 and TRBJ2-7; D is perhaps TRBD2 (5 bases). V was shortened by 1 base and J by 2 bases, with 12 bases between the two germline ends. This CDR3 has 15 residues. In germline, CDR1 is MDHEN, CDR2 SYDVKM. For the CDR3, the DNA is TGTGCCAGCAGTTTATTGGCGGGCGCCCCCTACGAGCAGTACTTC. As protein: CASSLLAGAPYEQYF.

This rearrangement joins TRBV6-1 to TRBJ2-5; TRBD1 might be the D (5 bases). V was cut by 6 bases and J by 5 bases, with 13 bases left in between. The CDR3 covers 13 residues. CDR1 and CDR2 from the germline V gene are MNHNS and SASEGT. This CDR3 reads CASSRFAGETQYF. As DNA, the CDR3 is TGTGCCAGCAGCAGATTTGCAGGGGAGACCCAGTACTTC.

The J gene is TRBJ2-3, the V gene TRBV9; TRBD2 might be the D (5 bases). Between the trimmed V and J ends, which lost 0 bases and 1 base, there was a span of 9 bases. Germline V gene sequence: CDR1 SGDLS, CDR2 YYNGEE. The CDR3 is made up of 15 amino acids. CDR3 loop: CASSVELVGTDTQYF. The CDR3 nucleotides read TGTGCCAGCAGCGTAGAACTAGTAGGCACAGATACGCAGTATTTT.

V usage is TRBV5-1 and J usage is TRBJ2-2, with TRBD2 identical over 7 bases. V was pared by 0 bases and J by 8 bases, with 7 bases of the junction left unmatched. The CDR3 is 15 amino acids. CDR1 and CDR2 (germline): SGHRS, YFSETQ. DNA of the CDR3: TGCGCCAGCAGCTTGGTCCCTAGCGGAGCAGGGGAGCTGTTTTTT. Its translation: CASSLVPSGAGELFF.

The genes are TRBV5-1 and TRBJ2-3; possible D gene TRBD2, 5 bases. The germline gives CDR1 SGHRS, CDR2 YFSETQ. This CDR3 spans 15 amino acids. Trimming cost V 4 bases and J 4 bases, with 16 bases left between them. The CDR3 reads CASSRGREGSDTQYF. For the CDR3, the DNA is TGCGCCAGCAGCCGAGGCCGAGAGGGTTCAGATACGCAGTATTTT. Full variable domain (rest looked up from reference TRBV5-1 and TRBJ2-3): KAGVTQTPRYLIKTRGQQVTLSCSPISGHRSVSWYQQTPGQGLQFLFEYFSETQRNKGNFPGRFSGRQFSNSRSEMNVSTLELGDSALYLCASSRGREGSDTQYFGPGTRLTVL.

The chain couples TRBV18 to TRBJ2-1; a possible D gene is TRBD1 (6 bases). This CDR3 is 17 amino acids long. CDR1 is KGHSH, CDR2 LQKENI, per germline. Trimming took off 3 bases at V and 0 bases at J, with 15 bases between the two ends. CDR3 bases: TGTGCCAGCTCACCGGTGATTGGGGGCAACTCCTACAATGAGCAGTTCTTC. Protein product: CASSPVIGGNSYNEQFF.

Of note for this clone: At the DNA level, this CDR3 is encoded by other sequences in the same sample as well. This chain links TRBV6-6 with TRBJ1-1; D is uncertain. The CDR3 sequence is 11 residues long. V was pared by 6 bases and J by 2 bases, with 4 bases between. The V gene's germline CDR1 is MNHNY and CDR2 SVGAGI (reference sequence). In DNA, the CDR3 is TGTGCCAGCAGAGAAAACACTGAAGCTTTCTTT. Amino acids: CASRENTEAFF.